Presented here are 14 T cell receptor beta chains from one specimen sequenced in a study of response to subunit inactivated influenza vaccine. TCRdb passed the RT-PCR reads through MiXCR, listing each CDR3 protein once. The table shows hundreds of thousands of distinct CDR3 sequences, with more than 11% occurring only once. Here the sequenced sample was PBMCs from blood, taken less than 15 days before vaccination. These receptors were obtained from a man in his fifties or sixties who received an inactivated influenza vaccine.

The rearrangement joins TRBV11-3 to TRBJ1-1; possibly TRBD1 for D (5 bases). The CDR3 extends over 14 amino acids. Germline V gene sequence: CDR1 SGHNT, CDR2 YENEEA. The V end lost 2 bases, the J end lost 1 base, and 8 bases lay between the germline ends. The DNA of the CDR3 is TGTGCCAGCAGCTTATCGGGACGGAACACTGAAGCTTTCTTT. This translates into CASSLSGRNTEAFF.

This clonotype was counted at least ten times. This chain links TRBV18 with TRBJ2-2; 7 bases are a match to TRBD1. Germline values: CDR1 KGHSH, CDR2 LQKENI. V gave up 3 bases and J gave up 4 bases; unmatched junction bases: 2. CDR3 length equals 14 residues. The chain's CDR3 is CASSPSGGTGELFF. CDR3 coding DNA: TGTGCCAGCTCACCTTCAGGGGGCACCGGGGAGCTGTTTTTT.

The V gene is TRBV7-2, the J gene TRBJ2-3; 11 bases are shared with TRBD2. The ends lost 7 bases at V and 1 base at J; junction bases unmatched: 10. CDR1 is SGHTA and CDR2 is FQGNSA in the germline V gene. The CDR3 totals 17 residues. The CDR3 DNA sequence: TGTGCCAGCACTTCCCCCCTAGCGGGGGGCCGCACAGATACGCAGTATTTT. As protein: CASTSPLAGGRTDTQYF.

Here the CDR3 DNA reads TGTGCCATCAGTGAAGAGGGTGCCGGGGAGCTGTTTTTT. The encoded protein is CAISEEGAGELFF. The J gene is TRBJ2-2, the V gene TRBV10-3; a possible D gene is TRBD2 (5 bases). The germline gives CDR1 ENHRY, CDR2 SYGVKD. V lost 3 bases to trimming and J lost 6 bases, with 8 bases between them. This CDR3 is built from 13 residues.

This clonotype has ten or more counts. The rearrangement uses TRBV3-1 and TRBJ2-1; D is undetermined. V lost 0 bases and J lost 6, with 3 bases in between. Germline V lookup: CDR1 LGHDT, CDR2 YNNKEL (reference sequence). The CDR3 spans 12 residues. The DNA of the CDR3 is TGTGCCAGCAGCCAAGAAGGCAATGAGCAGTTCTTC. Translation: CASSQEGNEQFF.

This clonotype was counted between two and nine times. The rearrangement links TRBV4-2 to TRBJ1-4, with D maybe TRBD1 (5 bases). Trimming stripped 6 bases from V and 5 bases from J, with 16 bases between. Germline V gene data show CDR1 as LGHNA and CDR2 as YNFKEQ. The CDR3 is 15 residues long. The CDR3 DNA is TGTGCCAGCAGAAAAAGTGGCGGGACGAATGAAAAACTGTTTTTT. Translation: CASRKSGGTNEKLFF.

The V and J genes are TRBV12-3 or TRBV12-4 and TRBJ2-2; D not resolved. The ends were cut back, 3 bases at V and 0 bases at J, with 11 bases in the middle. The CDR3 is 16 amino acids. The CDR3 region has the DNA TGTGCCAGCAGTTTCGCACGACACCCGAACACCGGGGAGCTGTTTTTT. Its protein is CASSFARHPNTGELFF.

CDR3 in DNA: TGTGCCAGCAGCTTATGGCAGGGGACAAACACCGGGGAGCTGTTTTTT. Translated, it gives CASSLWQGTNTGELFF. The chain employs TRBV7-3 and TRBJ2-2; possibly TRBD1 for D (6 bases). CDR1 and CDR2 (germline): SGHTA, FQGTGA. The CDR3 totals 16 residues. V lost 2 bases and J lost 2, with 12 bases in between. The variable domain in full, with the rest retrieved from reference TRBV7-3 and TRBJ2-2, is GAGVSQTPSNKVTEKGKYVELRCDPISGHTALYWYRQSLGQGPEFLIYFQGTGAADDSGLPNDRFFAVRPEGSVSTLKIQRTERGDSAVYLCASSLWQGTNTGELFFGEGSRLTVL.

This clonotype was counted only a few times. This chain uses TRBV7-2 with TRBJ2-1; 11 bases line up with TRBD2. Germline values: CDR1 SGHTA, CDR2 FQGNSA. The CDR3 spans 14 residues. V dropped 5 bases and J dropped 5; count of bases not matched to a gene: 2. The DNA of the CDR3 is TGTGCCAGCAGCCGTAGCGGGAGGGACAATGAGCAGTTCTTC. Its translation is CASSRSGRDNEQFF.

The CDR3 bases are TGTGCCAGCAGCGCCGGTGCGCAGAACACTGAAGCTTTCTTT. As protein: CASSAGAQNTEAFF. The rearrangement links TRBV3-1 to TRBJ1-1; no clear D. Germline loops: CDR1 LGHDT, CDR2 YNNKEL (reference sequence). This CDR3 has 14 amino acids. Trimming cost V 5 bases and J 1 base, with 11 bases left between them.

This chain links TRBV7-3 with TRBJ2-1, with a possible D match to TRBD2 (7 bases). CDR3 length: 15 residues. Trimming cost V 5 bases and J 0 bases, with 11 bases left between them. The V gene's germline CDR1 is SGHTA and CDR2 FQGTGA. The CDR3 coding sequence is TGTGCCAGCAGCGCGGGGGCGAGCTCCTACAATGAGCAGTTCTTC. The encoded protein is CASSAGASSYNEQFF.

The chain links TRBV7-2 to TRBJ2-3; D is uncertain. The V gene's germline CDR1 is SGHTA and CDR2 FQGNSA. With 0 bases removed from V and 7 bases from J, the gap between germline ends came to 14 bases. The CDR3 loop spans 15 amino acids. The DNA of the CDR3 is TGTGCCAGCAGCTTAGCGCTGGCTAGATCAAATACGCAGTATTTT. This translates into CASSLALARSNTQYF. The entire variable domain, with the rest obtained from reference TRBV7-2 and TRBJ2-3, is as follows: GAGVSQSPSNKVTEKGKDVELRCDPISGHTALYWYRQSLGQGLEFLIYFQGNSAPDKSGLPSDRFSAERTGGSVSTLTIQRTQQEDSAVYLCASSLALARSNTQYFGPGTRLTVL.

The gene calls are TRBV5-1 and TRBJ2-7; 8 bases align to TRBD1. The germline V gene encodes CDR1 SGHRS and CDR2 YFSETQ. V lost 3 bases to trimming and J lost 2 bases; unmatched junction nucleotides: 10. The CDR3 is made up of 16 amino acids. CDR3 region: CASSSSPTGATYEQYF. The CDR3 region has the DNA TGCGCCAGCAGCTCCTCACCGACAGGGGCTACCTACGAGCAGTACTTC.

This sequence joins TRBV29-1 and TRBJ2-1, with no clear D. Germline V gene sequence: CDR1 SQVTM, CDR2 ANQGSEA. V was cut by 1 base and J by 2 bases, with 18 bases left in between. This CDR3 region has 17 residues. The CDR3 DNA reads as TGCAGCGTTGAAGCGACTGGAGTCCAAACCCCCTACAATGAGCAGTTCTTC. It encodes CSVEATGVQTPYNEQFF.